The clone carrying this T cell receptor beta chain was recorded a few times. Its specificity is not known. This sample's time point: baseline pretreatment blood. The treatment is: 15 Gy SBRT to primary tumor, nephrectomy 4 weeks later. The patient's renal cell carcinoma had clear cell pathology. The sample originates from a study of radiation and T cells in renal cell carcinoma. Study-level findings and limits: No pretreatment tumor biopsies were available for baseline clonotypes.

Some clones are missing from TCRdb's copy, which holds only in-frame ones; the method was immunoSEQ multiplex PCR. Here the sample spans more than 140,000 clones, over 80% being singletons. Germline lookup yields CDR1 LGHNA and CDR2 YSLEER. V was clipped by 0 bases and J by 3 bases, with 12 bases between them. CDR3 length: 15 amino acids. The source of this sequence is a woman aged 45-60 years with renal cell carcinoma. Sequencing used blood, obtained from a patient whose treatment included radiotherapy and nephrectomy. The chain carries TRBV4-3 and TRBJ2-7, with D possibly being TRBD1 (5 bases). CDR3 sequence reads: CASSQEQQGGYEQYF. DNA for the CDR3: TGCGCCAGCAGCCAAGAACAGCAGGGCGGCTACGAGCAGTACTTC.